The subject of this entry is one TCR beta chain. V shed 4 bases and J shed 1 base, with 8 bases lying between them. The CDR3 runs to 14 residues. Germline V gene lookup returns CDR1 MNHEY and CDR2 SVGEGT. The entry originates in a study of blood T cell repertoires in COVID-19. About the research overall: The samples span acute and convalescent COVID-19 from the United States, Italy and Spain.

Assay used: immunoSEQ multiplex PCR; TCRdb lists only in-frame clones, some missing. The table lists about 150,000 clones, just over 90% of them singletons, with about 5.3% in the top ten. The clonotype was recovered from a man younger than 35 with COVID-19, enrolled during active disease. Sequencing was done on a sample of peripheral blood. The chain carries TRBV6-2 or TRBV6-3 and TRBJ1-5, with D tentatively TRBD1 (5 bases). The CDR3 protein is CASSSWTSNQPQHF. The CDR3 DNA reads as TGTGCCAGCAGTTCGTGGACAAGCAATCAGCCCCAGCATTTT.